This T cell receptor (beta chain) was captured in a study of shared clonotypes between healthy human individuals. TCRdb's copy holds only in-frame clones and misses some; the assay was immunoSEQ multiplex PCR. The table records around 640,000 clones, roughly 95% of them present only once. Study-level results: Rarefaction demonstrated incomplete sorted-subset sequencing despite large depth. Generation of non-shared clonotypes was less probable than generation of clonotypes shared by all four donors. Larger estimated richness was generally recorded for naive subsets relative to memory subsets.

CDR1 is SGHDT and CDR2 is YYEEEE in the germline V gene. The CDR3 length is 17 residues. Between the trimmed V and J ends, which lost 4 bases and 0 bases, there was a span of 18 bases. Comment on this clone: Its specificity is unknown.

CD8 cells classed as naive were CD45RO-negative and positively selected for CCR7, excluding terminally differentiated effector memory CD45RA+ cells. The sequence derives from a woman under 40 in good health. The specimen sequenced was naive CD8+ T cells sorted from blood. The chain has TRBV5-6 and TRBJ2-3; D call uncertain. CDR3 residues: CASSLLTGGSSTDTQYF. The CDR3 DNA reads TGTGCCAGCAGCCTGTTGACGGGCGGATCTAGCACAGATACGCAGTATTTT.